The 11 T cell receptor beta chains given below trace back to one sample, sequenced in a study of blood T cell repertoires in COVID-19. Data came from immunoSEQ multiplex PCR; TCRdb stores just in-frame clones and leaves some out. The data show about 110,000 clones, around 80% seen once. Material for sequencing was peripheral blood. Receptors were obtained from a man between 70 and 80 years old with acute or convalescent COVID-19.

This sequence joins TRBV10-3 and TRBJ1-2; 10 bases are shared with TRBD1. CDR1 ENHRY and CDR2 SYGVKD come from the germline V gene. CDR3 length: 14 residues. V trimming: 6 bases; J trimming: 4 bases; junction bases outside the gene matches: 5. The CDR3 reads CAISDRGHSYGYTF. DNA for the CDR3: TGTGCCATCAGCGACAGGGGGCACAGCTATGGCTACACCTTC.

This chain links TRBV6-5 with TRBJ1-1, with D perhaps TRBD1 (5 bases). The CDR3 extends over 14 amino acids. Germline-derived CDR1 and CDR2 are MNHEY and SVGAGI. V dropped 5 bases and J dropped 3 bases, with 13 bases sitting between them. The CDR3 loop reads CASSTQGHHTEAFF. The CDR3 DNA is TGTGCCAGCAGTACCCAAGGACACCACACTGAAGCTTTCTTT.

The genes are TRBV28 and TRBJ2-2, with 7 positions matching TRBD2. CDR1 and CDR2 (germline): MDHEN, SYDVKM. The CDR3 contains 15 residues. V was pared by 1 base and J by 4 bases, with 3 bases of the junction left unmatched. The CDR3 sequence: CASSLSGGITGELFF. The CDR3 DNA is TGTGCCAGCAGTTTATCGGGGGGTATCACCGGGGAGCTGTTTTTT.

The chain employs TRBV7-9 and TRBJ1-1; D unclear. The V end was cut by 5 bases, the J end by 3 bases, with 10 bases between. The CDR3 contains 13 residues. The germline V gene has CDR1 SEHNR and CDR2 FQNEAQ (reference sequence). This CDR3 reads CASSTRRDTEAFF. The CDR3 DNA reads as TGTGCCAGCAGCACCCGACGGGACACTGAAGCTTTCTTT.

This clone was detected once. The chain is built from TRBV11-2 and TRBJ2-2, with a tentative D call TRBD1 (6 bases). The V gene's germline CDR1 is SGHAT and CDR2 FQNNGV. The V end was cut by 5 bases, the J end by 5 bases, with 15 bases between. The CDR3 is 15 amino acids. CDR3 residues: CASSPRTASTGELFF. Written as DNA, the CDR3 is TGTGCCAGCAGCCCGCGGACAGCTTCTACCGGGGAGCTGTTTTTT.

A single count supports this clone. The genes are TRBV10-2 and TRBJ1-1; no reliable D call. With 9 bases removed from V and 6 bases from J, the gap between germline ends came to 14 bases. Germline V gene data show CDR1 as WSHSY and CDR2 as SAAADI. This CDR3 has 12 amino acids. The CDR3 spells CASLGAGSEAFF. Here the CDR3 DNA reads TGCGCCAGTCTTGGCGCGGGGTCTGAAGCTTTCTTT.

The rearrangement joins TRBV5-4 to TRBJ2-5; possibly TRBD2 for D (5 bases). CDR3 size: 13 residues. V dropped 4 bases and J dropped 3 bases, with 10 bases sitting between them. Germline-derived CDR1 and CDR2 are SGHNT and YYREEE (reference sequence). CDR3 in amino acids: CASSIPGEETQYF. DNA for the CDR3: TGTGCCAGCAGCATTCCCGGGGAAGAGACCCAGTACTTC.

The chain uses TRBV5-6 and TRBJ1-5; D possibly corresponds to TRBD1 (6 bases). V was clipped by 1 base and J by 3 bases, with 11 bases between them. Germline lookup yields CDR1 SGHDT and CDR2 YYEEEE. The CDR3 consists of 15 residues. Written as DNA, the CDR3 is TGTGCCAGCAGCTTGCTACAGGGAGACAATCAGCCCCAGCATTTT. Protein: CASSLLQGDNQPQHF.

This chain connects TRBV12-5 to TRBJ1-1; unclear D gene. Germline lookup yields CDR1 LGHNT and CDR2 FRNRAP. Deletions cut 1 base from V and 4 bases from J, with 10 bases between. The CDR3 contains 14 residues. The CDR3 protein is CASGLDGLGTEAFF. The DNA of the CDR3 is TGTGCTAGTGGTTTGGACGGTCTAGGCACTGAAGCTTTCTTT.

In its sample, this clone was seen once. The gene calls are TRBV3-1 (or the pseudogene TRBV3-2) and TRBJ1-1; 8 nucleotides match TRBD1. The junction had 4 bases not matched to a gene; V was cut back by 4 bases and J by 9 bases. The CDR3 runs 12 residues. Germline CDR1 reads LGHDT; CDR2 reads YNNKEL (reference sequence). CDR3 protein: CASSPDRAKAFF. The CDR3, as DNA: TGTGCCAGCAGCCCGGACAGGGCGAAAGCTTTCTTT.

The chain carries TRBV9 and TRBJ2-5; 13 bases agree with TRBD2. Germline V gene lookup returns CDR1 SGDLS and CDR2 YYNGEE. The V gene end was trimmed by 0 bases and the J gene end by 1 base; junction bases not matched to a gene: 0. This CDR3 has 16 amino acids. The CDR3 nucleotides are TGTGCCAGCAGCGTAGGGACTAGCGGGGGCCAAGAGACCCAGTACTTC. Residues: CASSVGTSGGQETQYF.